Included here is one T cell receptor beta chain sequence, with context. Per germline, CDR1 GTSNPN and CDR2 SVGIG (reference sequence). CDR3 length: 11 residues. The germline V and J ends were trimmed by 5 bases and 5 bases, with 9 bases remaining between them. As processed by the authors: Amplification with reference gene primers provided the estimates of nucleated cell counts. TCRdb keeps only in-frame clones here, not all; method: immunoSEQ multiplex PCR. That table furnishes V, J and clone size, whereas the DNA furnished D and trimming. The table records 130,000 to 150,000 clones, 75% to 90% of them present only once. The record originates from a study of blood T cell repertoires in COVID-19. Study summary: COVID-19 samples from acute and convalescent phases originated in the United States, Italy and Spain. The cDNA or gDNA used as material had been derived from T cells, B-cell-depleted T cells, or PBMCs.

This chain links TRBV30 with TRBJ2-5; tentatively, D is TRBD2 (6 bases). Specimen: peripheral blood. The TCR originated in a woman aged 45 to 65 with acute or convalescent COVID-19. The CDR3 nucleotides read TGTGCCTGGTGGAGGGCGGAGACCCAGTACTTC. Amino acids: CAWWRAETQYF. The complete variable domain, with remaining parts taken from reference TRBV30 and TRBJ2-5, reads SQTIHQWPATLVQPVGSPLSLECTVEGTSNPNLYWYRQAAGRGLQLLFYSVGIGQISSEVPQNLSASRPQDRQFILSSKKLLLSDSGFYLCAWWRAETQYFGPGTRLLVL.